The 20 T cell receptor beta chains below all came from one sample that was sequenced in a study of post-analysis software for immune sequencing data. Broader study findings: In patients, TRBV5-6, TRBV5-1 and TRBV20-1 belonged to roughly 5 TRBV segments found more frequently than in controls.

Incorporated into the TCR beta cDNA libraries were unique molecular identifiers, which served to reduce PCR and sequencing biases. Via MiXCR, TCRdb re-called the PCR reads, giving one row per CDR3 protein. The sample contains under 900,000 distinct CDR3 sequences, around 50% of which appear only once. The antigens these receptors bind are not known. The sample consisted of blood. These receptors all stem from a girl between 5 and 17 years old with multiple sclerosis.

The rearrangement joins TRBV20-1 to TRBJ2-1; D not resolved. Trimming shortened V by 1 base and J by 2 bases, and 6 bases separated the two germline ends. The CDR3 extends over 13 amino acids. Germline V lookup: CDR1 DFQATT, CDR2 SNEGSKA (reference sequence). CDR3 loop: CSARAGAYNEQFF. The CDR3 DNA follows: TGCAGTGCTAGAGCCGGAGCCTACAATGAGCAGTTCTTC.

The chain couples TRBV20-1 to TRBJ2-5; 9 nucleotides match TRBD2. The CDR3 contains 13 residues. V lost 6 bases and J lost 3; bases outside the gene matches: 5. In germline, CDR1 is DFQATT, CDR2 SNEGSKA (reference sequence). CDR3 sequence (DNA): TGCAGTGCCACGGGACTAGCCGAAGAGACCCAGTACTTC. This sequence encodes CSATGLAEETQYF.

This rearrangement joins TRBV11-2 to TRBJ2-3, with 8 positions matching TRBD1. V was clipped by 3 bases and J by 7 bases; unmatched bases: 12. Germline assignment: CDR1 SGHAT and CDR2 FQNNGV. The CDR3 is 16 amino acids. CDR3 coding DNA: TGTGCCAGCAGCTTGGTTGGACAGGGCCAGCGAAATACGCAGTATTTT. This gives the protein CASSLVGQGQRNTQYF.

This chain uses TRBV5-1 with TRBJ1-1, with TRBD1 matching over 8 bases. The CDR3 covers 13 residues. Germline V lookup: CDR1 SGHRS, CDR2 YFSETQ. J was trimmed by 3 bases and V by 4 bases; bases with no gene match: 2. The CDR3 loop is CASSTQGDTEAFF. The DNA of the CDR3 is TGCGCCAGCAGCACACAGGGGGACACTGAAGCTTTCTTT.

This clonotype was observed once. The chain combines TRBV27 with TRBJ1-2, with D unresolved. The CDR3 has 13 residues. The germline V gene encodes CDR1 MNHEY and CDR2 SMNVEV (reference sequence). Between the trimmed V and J ends, which lost 8 bases and 7 bases, there was a span of 17 bases. CDR3 residues: CASSSQWGFGYTF. In DNA, the CDR3 is TGTGCCAGCTCCTCCCAGTGGGGATTTGGCTACACCTTC.

The V gene is TRBV29-1, the J gene TRBJ2-1; perhaps D is TRBD1 or TRBD2 (5 bases each). This CDR3 region has 14 residues. Trimming stripped 1 base from V and 8 bases from J, with 15 bases between. Germline V gene data show CDR1 as SQVTM and CDR2 as ANQGSEA. The CDR3 bases are TGCAGCGTTGAAGCTAGGTCTAGCAGGGATGAGCAGTTCTTC. It is translated as CSVEARSSRDEQFF.

This clonotype has at least ten counts. This rearrangement joins TRBV3-1 to TRBJ2-1; 8 nucleotides agree with TRBD2. The J segment lost 0 bases and the V segment lost 4 bases, leaving 8 bases of the junction unmatched. Germline V gene lookup returns CDR1 LGHDT and CDR2 YNNKEL (reference sequence). The CDR3 is 17 amino acids. CDR3 DNA: TGTGCCAGCAGCCCAATTCGCGGGGGGAGCTCCTACAATGAGCAGTTCTTC. Translating gives CASSPIRGGSSYNEQFF.

This rearrangement joins TRBV7-7 to TRBJ2-5; unclear D gene. V gave up 5 bases and J gave up 6 bases, with 10 bases separating them. The germline CDR1 and CDR2 sequences are SSHAT and FNYEAQ (reference sequence). This CDR3 is 12 amino acids long. CDR3 amino acids: CASSPPYQTQYF. Here the CDR3 DNA reads TGTGCCAGCAGCCCACCATACCAGACCCAGTACTTC.

In the case of this clonotype: One junction end disagrees with the germline gene, perhaps due to a read error. J is TRBJ2-7 and V is TRBV5-1, with 11 bases identical to TRBD2. The CDR3 totals 15 residues. Per germline, CDR1 SGHRS and CDR2 YFSETQ. The chain's CDR3 is CTSSPGTSGSYEQYF. The CDR3 DNA follows: TGCACCAGCAGCCCCGGGACTAGCGGCTCCTACGAGCAGTACTTC.

J is TRBJ2-7 and V is TRBV20-1; 10 bases are shared with TRBD2. The ends lost 0 bases at V and 6 bases at J; junction bases unmatched: 14. CDR3 length: 17 residues. Germline assignment: CDR1 DFQATT and CDR2 SNEGSKA (reference sequence). The CDR3 sequence is CSARDRASGSTASEQYF. The CDR3 region has the DNA TGCAGTGCTAGAGATCGCGCTAGCGGGAGTACTGCCAGCGAGCAGTACTTC.

The chain couples TRBV6-1 to TRBJ2-3; 11 bases line up with TRBD2. J was trimmed by 8 bases and V by 2 bases; bases with no gene match: 21. Per the germline V gene, CDR1 is MNHNS and CDR2 is SASEGT. This CDR3 has 20 residues. CDR3 nucleotide sequence: TGTGCCAGCAGTGAATTAAGACTAGCGGGACCCCCGGCGGAGAGGGCTACGCAGTATTTT. This translates into CASSELRLAGPPAERATQYF.

This clonotype turned up a few times. V is TRBV20-1 and J is TRBJ1-5; D remains unclear. The CDR3 covers 11 residues. V lost 6 bases and J 5 bases, leaving 8 bases between the germline ends. Germline assignment: CDR1 DFQATT and CDR2 SNEGSKA (reference sequence). This chain's CDR3 is CSAAPDQPQHF. In DNA, the CDR3 is TGCAGTGCGGCCCCCGATCAGCCCCAGCATTTT.

The rearrangement joins TRBV5-1 to TRBJ1-5; D may be TRBD1 (6 bases). The V end lost 0 bases, the J end lost 6 bases, and 13 bases lay between the germline ends. The germline CDR1 and CDR2 sequences are SGHRS and YFSETQ. There are 15 residues in the CDR3. CDR3 amino acids: CASSLVPGTSQPQHF. Written as DNA, the CDR3 is TGCGCCAGCAGCTTGGTCCCAGGGACAAGTCAGCCCCAGCATTTT. The whole variable domain, filled in from reference TRBV5-1 and TRBJ1-5, reads KAGVTQTPRYLIKTRGQQVTLSCSPISGHRSVSWYQQTPGQGLQFLFEYFSETQRNKGNFPGRFSGRQFSNSRSEMNVSTLELGDSALYLCASSLVPGTSQPQHFGDGTRLSIL.

The gene calls are TRBV29-1 and TRBJ2-1, with TRBD1 matching 8 bases. The CDR3 has 13 amino acids. The germline V gene encodes CDR1 SQVTM and CDR2 ANQGSEA. With V trimmed by 3 bases and J by 5 bases, 3 bases remained unmatched. The CDR3 reads CSVEGQVNNEQFF. The CDR3 DNA follows: TGCAGCGTTGAGGGACAGGTCAACAATGAGCAGTTCTTC.

The chain is built from TRBV5-6 and TRBJ2-3; no clear D gene. The CDR3 extends over 16 amino acids. CDR1 is SGHDT and CDR2 is YYEEEE in the germline V gene. Trimming removed 4 bases at V and 2 bases at J, with 17 bases between. The CDR3 DNA sequence: TGTGCCAGCAGCCCGATGACGGACCTATACACAGATACGCAGTATTTT. It is translated as CASSPMTDLYTDTQYF.

This clonotype appeared a few times. This chain uses TRBV15 with TRBJ2-1; D gene uncertain. V was shortened by 0 bases and J by 6 bases, with 6 bases between the two germline ends. The CDR3 is 13 residues long. CDR1 and CDR2 from the germline V gene are LNHNV and YYDKDF (reference sequence). The CDR3 protein is CATSREGFNEQFF. CDR3 DNA: TGTGCCACCAGCAGAGAAGGCTTCAATGAGCAGTTCTTC.

The genes are TRBV11-2 and TRBJ2-3, with 8 bases identical to TRBD2. The CDR3 sequence is 17 residues long. V shed 1 base, J shed 5 bases, and the junction held 11 bases outside the gene matches. The germline V gene has CDR1 SGHAT and CDR2 FQNNGV. DNA of the CDR3: TGTGCCAGCAGCTTAGGGACGCGCGGGGGGCGTAGAGATACGCAGTATTTT. Amino acids: CASSLGTRGGRRDTQYF.

This clonotype was observed a handful of times. The J gene is TRBJ2-1, the V gene TRBV7-3, with 7 bases fitting TRBD2. CDR3 length equals 15 residues. J was trimmed by 5 bases and V by 5 bases; bases with no gene match: 9. From germline, CDR1 is SGHTA and CDR2 FQGTGA. The CDR3 coding sequence is TGTGCCAGCAGCCCGAGTTGGCGGGGGAACAATGAGCAGTTCTTC. Amino acids: CASSPSWRGNNEQFF. Full variable domain (outside the CDR3, taken from reference TRBV7-3 and TRBJ2-1): GAGVSQTPSNKVTEKGKYVELRCDPISGHTALYWYRQSLGQGPEFLIYFQGTGAADDSGLPNDRFFAVRPEGSVSTLKIQRTERGDSAVYLCASSPSWRGNNEQFFGPGTRLTVL.

This chain connects TRBV7-9 to TRBJ1-1; D is ambiguous. The germline V gene has CDR1 SEHNR and CDR2 FQNEAQ (reference sequence). This CDR3 has 12 amino acids. The V gene lost 10 bases and the J gene lost 0 bases, with 9 bases spanning the gap. CDR3 in amino acids: CATLRVNTEAFF. Here the CDR3 DNA reads TGTGCCACCCTACGGGTGAACACTGAAGCTTTCTTT.

This clonotype appeared a single time. This chain joins TRBV15 and TRBJ2-1; 8 bases are a match to TRBD2. Germline loops: CDR1 LNHNV, CDR2 YYDKDF (reference sequence). CDR3 length: 15 residues. V lost 6 bases, J lost 0 bases, and 4 bases stayed unmatched. This CDR3 is CATSAAGASYNEQFF. CDR3 bases: TGTGCCACCAGTGCAGCGGGAGCCTCCTACAATGAGCAGTTCTTC.